These 21 T cell receptor beta chains came from one sample sequenced in a study of blood T cells in healthy people across ages. The authors ran a second PCR of about 7 to 12 cycles using a sample-barcoded 5' primer and a J-beta primer mix. One entry per CDR3 protein, called by TCRdb with MiXCR from the 5' RACE reads. The table shows over 950,000 distinct CDR3 sequences, with roughly two fifths occurring only once. Specimen: blood. These receptors were collected from a man younger than 35 in good health.

This clonotype occurred many times. V and J are TRBV20-1 and TRBJ2-1; 10 bases line up with TRBD2. The CDR3 extends over 17 amino acids. Germline CDR1 reads DFQATT; CDR2 reads SNEGSKA (reference sequence). V lost 5 bases and J lost 1; bases outside the gene matches: 11. Written as DNA, the CDR3 is TGCAGTGCTCCCCACCGACTAGCGGGTAAATCCTACAATGAGCAGTTCTTC. Its translation is CSAPHRLAGKSYNEQFF.

This rearrangement joins TRBV12-5 to TRBJ2-5, with 8 bases lining up with TRBD1. V lost 4 bases and J lost 5; bases outside the gene matches: 0. From germline, CDR1 is LGHNT and CDR2 FRNRAP. There are 12 residues in the CDR3. The CDR3 sequence is CASGSGGETQYF. The CDR3 coding sequence is TGTGCTAGTGGTTCAGGGGGCGAGACCCAGTACTTC.

The V gene is TRBV4-2, the J gene TRBJ1-1; D possibly corresponds to TRBD1 (5 bases). Trimming removed 1 base at V and 5 bases at J, with 11 bases between. In germline, CDR1 is LGHNA, CDR2 YNFKEQ. The CDR3 loop spans 14 amino acids. CDR3 sequence (DNA): TGTGCCAGCAGCCAAGCCCAGGGTGATACTGAAGCTTTCTTT. Encoded protein: CASSQAQGDTEAFF.

The sample holds a few counts of this clonotype. This chain uses TRBV7-9 with TRBJ2-5; TRBD1 is a possible D gene (5 bases). The CDR3 extends over 15 amino acids. V was shortened by 5 bases and J by 4 bases, with 17 bases between the two germline ends. The V gene's germline CDR1 is SEHNR and CDR2 FQNEAQ (reference sequence). The CDR3 DNA reads TGTGCCAGCAGCACTTACCGACAGAAAGGAGAGACCCAGTACTTC. It codes for CASSTYRQKGETQYF.

V usage is TRBV28 and J usage is TRBJ2-3; TRBD1 might be the D (6 bases). Trimming left V 3 bases short and J 2 bases short, with 12 bases between. This CDR3 has 15 amino acids. Germline V lookup: CDR1 MDHEN, CDR2 SYDVKM. DNA for the CDR3: TGTGCCAGCAGTTTTGTTGGGGGCCACACAGATACGCAGTATTTT. It specifies CASSFVGGHTDTQYF.

This clonotype was recorded a few times. The chain is built from TRBV7-2 and TRBJ2-1; D is unclear. The CDR3 totals 16 residues. The germline V gene has CDR1 SGHTA and CDR2 FQGNSA. V was pared by 0 bases and J by 4 bases, with 13 bases between. CDR3 protein: CASSLARTSRYNEQFF. In DNA, the CDR3 is TGTGCCAGCAGCTTAGCGAGGACCAGCAGGTACAATGAGCAGTTCTTC. The variable domain in full, with the rest retrieved from reference TRBV7-2 and TRBJ2-1, is GAGVSQSPSNKVTEKGKDVELRCDPISGHTALYWYRQSLGQGLEFLIYFQGNSAPDKSGLPSDRFSAERTGGSVSTLTIQRTQQEDSAVYLCASSLARTSRYNEQFFGPGTRLTVL.

The CDR3 here is CAISESGTGMNYGYTF. The CDR3 nucleotides read TGTGCCATCAGTGAGTCGGGGACAGGGATGAACTATGGCTACACCTTC. The chain combines TRBV10-3 with TRBJ1-2, with 9 bases identical to TRBD1. V lost 0 bases, J lost 2 bases, and 4 bases stayed unmatched. This CDR3 spans 16 amino acids. Germline assignment: CDR1 ENHRY and CDR2 SYGVKD.

Written as DNA, the CDR3 is TGTGCCAGCACCGCAGGAACCTACGAGCAGTACTTC. It yields the protein CASTAGTYEQYF. The V and J genes are TRBV6-6 and TRBJ2-7, with D unclear. CDR3 length: 12 amino acids. Germline V gene data show CDR1 as MNHNY and CDR2 as SVGAGI (reference sequence). The germline V and J ends were trimmed by 7 bases and 2 bases, with 9 bases remaining between them.

Regarding this clonotype: This may come from a read error, since a much larger clone is one base off. This chain joins TRBV12-3 or TRBV12-4 and TRBJ2-1; 7 positions agree with TRBD1. The DNA end favors TRBJ2-7, so the J call may be wrong. This CDR3 spans 12 amino acids. The CDR3 nucleotides are TGTGCCAGCAGTGACAGGGTGAATGAGCAGTACTTC. It is translated as CASSDRVNEQYF.

V is TRBV20-1 and J is TRBJ1-5; TRBD1 agrees at 7 bases. V was clipped by 5 bases and J by 4 bases; unmatched bases: 11. Germline lookup yields CDR1 DFQATT and CDR2 SNEGSKA (reference sequence). The CDR3 covers 15 residues. Here the CDR3 reads CSALAGTARNQPQHF. The CDR3 coding sequence is TGCAGTGCTTTGGCCGGGACAGCAAGAAATCAGCCCCAGCATTTT.

The V gene is TRBV29-1, the J gene TRBJ1-2; TRBD1 agrees at 8 bases. CDR3 length: 14 residues. The V segment lost 4 bases and the J segment 7 bases; nucleotides outside the gene matches: 11. Germline assignment: CDR1 SQVTM and CDR2 ANQGSEA. The CDR3 bases are TGCAGCGTTGTTCTGGTGACAGGGGTTAGTGGCTACACCTTC. It translates to CSVVLVTGVSGYTF.

The chain joins TRBV12-3 or TRBV12-4 to TRBJ1-2; 7 positions match TRBD1. The trim removed 5 bases at V and 4 bases at J, leaving 13 bases unmatched. The CDR3 spans 16 residues. CDR3 coding DNA: TGTGCCAGCAGTCCACATAGACAGGGACGAGGCTATGGCTACACCTTC. This gives the protein CASSPHRQGRGYGYTF.

The table lists this clonotype with many counts. V is TRBV7-2 and J is TRBJ1-2; 7 nucleotides match TRBD1. CDR1 SGHTA and CDR2 FQGNSA come from the germline V gene. The CDR3 sequence is 15 residues long. V lost 5 bases and J lost 2; bases outside the gene matches: 8. The DNA for the CDR3 is TGTGCCAGCAGCGCGCAGACAGGGATCAACTATGGCTACACCTTC. Its translation: CASSAQTGINYGYTF.

The V call is TRBV4-1, the J call TRBJ1-6, with D unclear. With 0 bases removed from V and 9 bases from J, the gap between germline ends came to 12 bases. Germline CDR1 is MGHRA and CDR2 is YSYEKL. The CDR3 spans 15 residues. The CDR3 sequence: CASSQDRVSGSPLHF. CDR3 sequence (DNA): TGCGCCAGCAGCCAAGATCGGGTATCGGGTTCACCCCTCCACTTT.

The table lists this clonotype with many counts. The genes are TRBV6-5 and TRBJ2-7; D is possibly TRBD1 (5 bases). CDR1 is MNHEY and CDR2 is SVGAGI in the germline V gene. The CDR3 loop spans 18 amino acids. Trimming shortened V by 2 bases and J by 1 base, and 21 bases separated the two germline ends. The CDR3 is CASSYLHQTVRTSYEQYF. In DNA form, the CDR3 reads TGTGCCAGCAGTTACCTCCATCAGACAGTCCGAACGTCCTACGAGCAGTACTTC.

This clonotype turned up a few times. J is TRBJ2-3 and V is TRBV4-2, with 7 bases fitting TRBD1. The CDR3 totals 15 residues. With V trimmed by 4 bases and J by 4 bases, 8 bases remained unmatched. Germline V gene data show CDR1 as LGHNA and CDR2 as YNFKEQ. CDR3 DNA sequence: TGTGCCAGCAGCCCTGAGAACAGGGGATCAGATACGCAGTATTTT. It specifies CASSPENRGSDTQYF.

V is TRBV20-1 and J is TRBJ1-1; 8 bases agree with TRBD1. Losses at the gene ends were 3 bases for V and 3 bases for J; bases not matched to a gene: 6. The V gene's germline CDR1 is DFQATT and CDR2 SNEGSKA (reference sequence). The CDR3 consists of 14 residues. The CDR3 DNA sequence: TGCAGTGCTAGTGAGACAGGGGTTTACACTGAAGCTTTCTTT. Translating gives CSASETGVYTEAFF.

This clonotype has only a few counts. The chain joins TRBV4-2 to TRBJ2-2, with D maybe TRBD1 (5 bases). The CDR3 extends over 15 amino acids. The V end was cut by 2 bases, the J end by 3 bases, with 10 bases between. Germline V CDR1 and CDR2: LGHNA, YNFKEQ. In nucleotides, the CDR3 is TGTGCCAGCAGCCAATCCAGGGCGGACACCGGGGAGCTGTTTTTT. It is translated as CASSQSRADTGELFF.

This clonotype was counted a few times. This sequence joins TRBV10-3 and TRBJ2-1, with TRBD1 matching over 9 bases. Germline CDR1 is ENHRY and CDR2 is SYGVKD. CDR3 length equals 12 residues. The V and J ends lost 4 bases and 9 bases, in that order; junction bases with no gene match: 1. The CDR3 region is CAISGGQGEQFF. For the CDR3, the DNA is TGTGCCATCAGTGGGGGACAGGGTGAGCAGTTCTTC.

The gene calls are TRBV12-3 or TRBV12-4 and TRBJ1-2; 8 bases fit TRBD1. Unmatched junction bases numbered 7, after V lost 5 bases and J lost 2 bases. The CDR3 spans 15 residues. The CDR3 DNA sequence: TGTGCCAGCAGTCTAACAGGGGGAGGGAACTATGGCTACACCTTC. This translates into CASSLTGGGNYGYTF.

This clonotype came up a few times. The chain recombines TRBV12-3 or TRBV12-4 with TRBJ1-1; D gene ambiguous. V lost 1 base and J 10 bases, leaving 13 bases between the germline ends. The length of the CDR3 is 13 residues. The CDR3 DNA reads as TGTGCCAGCAGTTTAGGGGGTCCTCCGGGAGCTTTCTTT. Amino acids: CASSLGGPPGAFF.